Listed below are T cell receptor beta chains from one sample, sequenced in a study of long-term antiretroviral therapy in people with HIV. The protocol was immunoSEQ multiplex PCR, while the TCRdb copy is restricted to in-frame clones and leaves out a portion. This sample has around 23,000 clones, with about four fifths found just once. The sequences come from unsorted PBMCs, collected at the start of antiretroviral therapy, before treatment. The origin of the receptors is a woman aged 18-30 years with HIV. Each CDR3 is given with its conserved first and last residue. D genes are given only for firm matches. The listing skips clone size in some rows; elsewhere it reads once, few, many or a size class.

d_call	v_call	clone_size	j_call	cdr3_nt	cdr3_aa
NA	TRBV28	few	TRBJ1-1	TGTGCCAGCAGTTTTGGGGGGGAACGGGCTTTCTTT	CASSFGGERAFF
NA	TRBV4-3	NA	TRBJ1-2	TGCGCCAGCAGCCTCGCTAGGGGGGATGGCTACACCTTC	CASSLARGDGYTF
TRBD2	TRBV9	once	TRBJ2-7	TGTGCCAGCAGCGTAGGAGCGGGGGGGCGTTCCTACGAGCAGTACTTC	CASSVGAGGRSYEQYF
NA	TRBV7-2	few	TRBJ1-6	TGTGCCAGCAGCCTAACGGGGGATTCACCCCTCCACTTT	CASSLTGDSPLHF
NA	TRBV28	once	TRBJ1-1	TGTGCCAGCAGTTCGTTCCGTGGTTCGGCGAACACTGAAGCTTTCTTT	CASSSFRGSANTEAFF
NA	TRBV11-2	few	TRBJ2-7	TGTGCCAGCACCGACAGTTACGAGCAGTACTTC	CASTDSYEQYF
NA	TRBV7-9	NA	TRBJ1-4	TGTGCCAGCAGCGGACAGTTTTCAACTAATGAAAAACTGTTTTTT	CASSGQFSTNEKLFF
NA	TRBV10-2	NA	TRBJ2-3	TGCGCCAGCAGAGCCCCGGGGGTAGATACGCAGTATTTT	CASRAPGVDTQYF
NA	TRBV5-1	NA	TRBJ2-2	TGCGCCAGCAGCTTGACACCCCAGAACACCGGGGAGCTGTTTTTT	CASSLTPQNTGELFF
TRBD2	TRBV4-3	once	TRBJ2-3	TGCGCCAGCAGCCCCGGGCTGGCGTTAGCGGGGTCCGATACGCAGTATTTT	CASSPGLALAGSDTQYF
NA	TRBV28	once	TRBJ1-2	TGTGCCAGCAGTAATTCAGGGTTTGGCTACACCTTC	CASSNSGFGYTF
TRBD2	TRBV2	once	TRBJ2-5	TGTGCCAGCAGCGGGACTAGCGGGGGTCAAGAGACCCAGTACTTC	CASSGTSGGQETQYF
NA	TRBV7-6	NA	TRBJ1-5	TGTGCCAGCAGCTTCTTTGACAGTCCGACTCAGCCCCAGCATTTT	CASSFFDSPTQPQHF
TRBD1	TRBV5-4	NA	TRBJ1-2	TGTGCCAGCAGCATCGGACAGGAATATGGCTACACCTTC	CASSIGQEYGYTF